This entry features one T cell receptor (beta chain) sequence. Its specificity is not known. This record comes from a study of neurological immune-mediated disorders. Time point of the sample: longitudinal time-point 3. V was pared by 0 bases and J by 8 bases, with 13 bases between. This CDR3 contains 14 residues. CDR1 is LGHDT, CDR2 YNNKEL, per germline (reference sequence). Regarding the study as a whole: None of the CDR3 amino acid sequences of expanded clones recurred across subjects, suggesting private repertoires in all groups. Healthy controls had more TCR clonal expansion than multiple sclerosis, which showed the least, whereas HTLV-1-associated myelopathy showed the most.

With 10-nucleotide random UMIs included, cDNA was synthesized by 5'RACE. One entry per CDR3 protein, called by TCRdb with MiXCR from the 5' RACE reads. Of 85,000 to 110,000 distinct CDR3 sequences listed, 11% are singletons. The receptor was derived from a female donor with HTLV-1-associated myelopathy (HAM/TSP). This chain uses TRBV3-1 with TRBJ1-2; D might be TRBD1 (5 bases). The sample comprised PBMCs. The DNA of the CDR3 is TGTGCCAGCAGCCAAGATACCGGGGCTCGAGGCTACACCTTC. Residues: CASSQDTGARGYTF.